The source of this T cell receptor (beta chain) is a study of T cell clonality in common variable immunodeficiency. Data came from immunoSEQ multiplex PCR; TCRdb stores just in-frame clones and leaves some out. The record shows 51,000 or so clones for this sample, with no singletons present. Findings and caveats of the study: CVID subjects had higher TCRbeta clonality than healthy controls, most marked in about a third. Reportedly, TCR beta sequences from common variable immunodeficiency showed fewer deletions and N-nucleotide insertions.

Caucasian heritage predominated among both patients and controls. This clone was recorded a few times. Antigen: not known. The read ends 3 residues early relative to the CDR3; the germline J gene fills the gap. This CDR3 spans 14 amino acids. Per germline, CDR1 SGHAT and CDR2 FQNNGV. Trimming at V came to 8 bases and at J to 3 bases, leaving 10 bases not matched to a gene. The chain carries TRBV11-2 and TRBJ2-7; 7 bases align to TRBD2. Specimen: peripheral blood mononuclear cells. This clonotype was obtained from a person between 18 and 75 years old in good health. CDR3 in amino acids: CASRGLADIYEQYF. CDR3 DNA (partial): TGTGCCAGCCGCGGGCTAGCGGACATCTACGAG.